This T cell receptor beta chain came from a study of T-cell reconstitution after alpha-beta-depleted transplantation in children. This sample's TCRbeta library carried unique molecular identifier barcodes. Each CDR3 protein gets one entry after TCRdb re-called the PCR reads with MiXCR. The profile shows approximately 500,000 distinct CDR3 sequences, over 25% of them singletons. Turning to this clonotype: Its antigen is as yet unknown.

General observations from the study: Elevated TCRbeta diversity at day 60 was traced, in some patients, to surviving recipient T cells and thymic progenitors. One year after transplant, T-cell counts and diversity came mostly from newly produced T cells. Alpha-beta T cells present about two months after transplant were reported to originate from several hundred expanded graft clones.

The CDR3 consists of 15 residues. V lost 5 bases, J lost 0 bases, and 11 bases lay in between. Germline V gives CDR1 SGHTA, CDR2 FQGTGA. This clonotype was sampled from a boy less than two years old with Wiskott-Aldrich syndrome, due to receive a stem cell transplant. The V gene is TRBV7-3, the J gene TRBJ2-1, with D maybe TRBD2 (6 bases). This sample comprised PBMCs, obtained before TCRalphabeta/CD19-depleted stem cell transplant. CDR3 DNA: TGTGCCAGCAGCCAGGGACTCCTCTCCTACAATGAGCAGTTCTTC. Its protein product is CASSQGLLSYNEQFF.